These 30 T cell receptor beta chains were sequenced from one sample in a study of blood T cell repertoires in COVID-19. Clones were sequenced by immunoSEQ multiplex PCR, and TCRdb holds only the in-frame ones, with some missing. Of over 200,000 clones listed, about 92% are singletons. The sample was peripheral blood. The receptors originated from a man aged 30-40 years with acute or convalescent COVID-19.

This clone has more than one count but fewer than ten. This chain uses TRBV2 with TRBJ1-5; 8 nucleotides align to TRBD1. V dropped 5 bases and J dropped 3; count of bases not matched to a gene: 3. The CDR3 consists of 14 residues. The germline CDR1 and CDR2 sequences are SNHLY and FYNNEI. This chain's CDR3 is CASSSDRANQPQHF. The CDR3 DNA follows: TGTGCCAGCAGTTCGGACAGGGCCAATCAGCCCCAGCATTTT.

The chain has TRBV28 and TRBJ1-1; D possibly corresponds to TRBD1 (5 bases). The ends were cut back, 4 bases at V and 4 bases at J, with 13 bases in the middle. The germline V gene encodes CDR1 MDHEN and CDR2 SYDVKM. This CDR3 has 14 residues. The CDR3 DNA sequence: TGTGCCAGCAGTTCGCCGGGGGTTAGCACTGAAGCTTTCTTT. Translating gives CASSSPGVSTEAFF.

The chain recombines TRBV5-1 with TRBJ1-2; TRBD1 aligns across 10 bases. Germline CDR1 reads SGHRS; CDR2 reads YFSETQ. V shed 3 bases and J 8 bases; nucleotides not matched to a gene: 4. The CDR3 contains 13 residues. The DNA for the CDR3 is TGCGCCAGCAGCTACGGGACAGGGGAAGGCTACACCTTC. Translation gives CASSYGTGEGYTF.

The chain recombines TRBV5-5 with TRBJ1-2; 8 bases are a match to TRBD1. Germline V gives CDR1 SGHKS, CDR2 YYEKEE (reference sequence). The CDR3 spans 16 residues. The trim removed 2 bases at V and 2 bases at J, leaving 8 bases unmatched. CDR3 in amino acids: CASSFYTGTGNYGYTF. The DNA of the CDR3 is TGTGCCAGCAGCTTTTATACCGGGACAGGCAACTATGGCTACACCTTC.

The chain uses TRBV7-9 and TRBJ1-2, with 8 bases matching TRBD1. The CDR3 runs to 15 residues. From germline, CDR1 is SEHNR and CDR2 FQNEAQ (reference sequence). The ends lost 4 bases at V and 2 bases at J; junction bases unmatched: 6. The CDR3: CASSSRTGLNYGYTF. CDR3 bases: TGTGCCAGCAGCTCAAGGACAGGGCTGAACTATGGCTACACCTTC.

The chain uses TRBV6-6 and TRBJ2-3; 8 bases are a match to TRBD2. V shed 5 bases and J 1 base; nucleotides not matched to a gene: 11. Germline V gene data show CDR1 as MNHNY and CDR2 as SVGAGI (reference sequence). The CDR3 has 17 residues. The CDR3 loop reads CASSRRPGREGTDTQYF. Here the CDR3 DNA reads TGTGCCAGCAGTCGGAGGCCAGGGCGGGAGGGCACAGATACGCAGTATTTT.

V gene TRBV30 combines with J gene TRBJ1-2, with D unresolved. Trimming took off 0 bases at V and 8 bases at J, with 19 bases between the two ends. Germline CDR1 GTSNPN, CDR2 SVGIG (reference sequence). CDR3 length: 15 amino acids. In nucleotides, the CDR3 is TGTGCCTGGAGTGTAATGCATGTCGTCAGGAACGGCTACACCTTC. This encodes CAWSVMHVVRNGYTF.

The V and J genes are TRBV5-4 and TRBJ2-1; 10 nucleotides align to TRBD1. The CDR3 is 17 amino acids. Germline V gives CDR1 SGHNT, CDR2 YYREEE (reference sequence). Trimming cost V 7 bases and J 7 bases; bases outside gene matches: 17. This CDR3 is CASGPYKRDRGSNEQFF. The CDR3 DNA follows: TGTGCCAGCGGTCCGTATAAAAGGGACAGGGGATCGAATGAGCAGTTCTTC.

The rearrangement uses TRBV28 and TRBJ1-6; D gene ambiguous. CDR3 length equals 14 residues. V was trimmed by 3 bases and J by 7 bases, leaving 10 bases between them. Germline CDR1 MDHEN, CDR2 SYDVKM. Here the CDR3 reads CASSFGLGNSPLHF. DNA of the CDR3: TGTGCCAGCAGTTTCGGTCTAGGAAATTCACCCCTCCACTTT.

The gene calls are TRBV19 and TRBJ1-5, with 7 bases aligning to TRBD1. Germline assignment: CDR1 LNHDA and CDR2 SQIVND (reference sequence). V lost 5 bases to trimming and J lost 2 bases; unmatched junction nucleotides: 3. The CDR3 has 14 amino acids. The CDR3 protein is CASSPDRGNQPQHF. The CDR3 DNA reads as TGTGCCAGTAGTCCCGACAGGGGCAATCAGCCCCAGCATTTT. Combining the CDR3 with reference TRBV19 and TRBJ1-5 gives the whole variable domain DGGITQSPKYLFRKEGQNVTLSCEQNLNHDAMYWYRQDPGQGLRLIYYSQIVNDFQKGDIAEGYSVSREKKESFPLTVTSAQKNPTAFYLCASSPDRGNQPQHFGDGTRLSIL.

This clone was counted a single time. The genes are TRBV28 and TRBJ2-7; D is uncertain. Trimming removed 6 bases at V and 3 bases at J, with 12 bases between. Germline CDR1 and CDR2: MDHEN and SYDVKM. The CDR3 length is 13 residues. The CDR3 DNA sequence: TGTGCCAGCAGCTGGTCCTCCGGCTACGAGCAGTACTTC. It yields the protein CASSWSSGYEQYF.

The chain links TRBV18 to TRBJ2-3; 10 bases agree with TRBD1. The CDR3 spans 15 residues. The J segment lost 2 bases and the V segment lost 3 bases, leaving 2 bases of the junction unmatched. Germline-derived CDR1 and CDR2 are KGHSH and LQKENI. Here the CDR3 reads CASSPDRGATDTQYF. In nucleotides, the CDR3 is TGTGCCAGCTCACCGGACAGGGGGGCCACAGATACGCAGTATTTT.

The gene calls are TRBV6-5 and TRBJ1-2, with D uncertain. Trimming cost V 5 bases and J 8 bases, with 15 bases left between them. The CDR3 runs to 13 residues. CDR1 and CDR2 (germline): MNHEY, SVGAGI. CDR3 nucleotide sequence: TGTGCCAGCAGTCCCCGGGAGTCAAAAGGCTACACCTTC. As protein: CASSPRESKGYTF.

This rearrangement joins TRBV6-5 to TRBJ2-3; D might be TRBD2 (5 bases). CDR1 MNHEY and CDR2 SVGAGI come from the germline V gene. Between the trimmed V and J ends, which lost 6 bases and 3 bases, there was a span of 10 bases. The CDR3 has 13 residues. The CDR3 reads CASRVPGTDTQYF. In DNA, the CDR3 is TGTGCCAGCAGGGTCCCGGGGACAGATACGCAGTATTTT.

This chain uses TRBV11-2 with TRBJ1-6, with 9 bases that match TRBD1. Losses at the gene ends were 4 bases for V and 9 bases for J; bases not matched to a gene: 4. Germline CDR1 reads SGHAT; CDR2 reads FQNNGV. The CDR3 is 14 amino acids. The CDR3 here is CASSSRDRASPLHF. The DNA for the CDR3 is TGTGCCAGCAGCTCCCGGGACAGGGCTTCACCCCTCCACTTT.

The chain uses TRBV28 and TRBJ1-4; D is possibly TRBD1 (5 bases). The CDR3 spans 11 residues. Trimming removed 8 bases from V and 7 bases from J, with 8 bases in between. Germline V CDR1 and CDR2: MDHEN, SYDVKM. CDR3 DNA sequence: TGTGCCAGCGGCAGGGTTGAAAAACTGTTTTTT. Protein: CASGRVEKLFF.

This chain joins TRBV11-2 and TRBJ2-1, with 8 positions matching TRBD1. V lost 4 bases, J lost 2 bases, and 4 bases stayed unmatched. CDR1 is SGHAT, CDR2 FQNNGV, per germline. This CDR3 is 15 amino acids long. CDR3 sequence: CASSYRQGPYNEQFF. The CDR3 nucleotides are TGTGCCAGCAGCTACCGACAGGGGCCCTACAATGAGCAGTTCTTC. The entire variable domain, with the rest obtained from reference TRBV11-2 and TRBJ2-1, is as follows: EAGVAQSPRYKIIEKRQSVAFWCNPISGHATLYWYQQILGQGPKLLIQFQNNGVVDDSQLPKDRFSAERLKGVDSTLKIQPAKLEDSAVYLCASSYRQGPYNEQFFGPGTRLTVL.

Concerning this clone: Its ends do not fully match the called genes, so a read error is possible. The gene calls are TRBV7-7 and TRBJ2-7; TRBD1 might be the D (5 bases). Germline values: CDR1 SSHAT, CDR2 FNYEAQ (reference sequence). The CDR3 is 14 amino acids. CDR3 region: CASSLAFDSYEQYF. The CDR3 DNA is TGTGCTAGCAGCTTAGCCTTTGACAGTTACGAGCAGTACTTC.

This chain connects TRBV21-1 to TRBJ2-3; the table calls TRBD2, which could not be checked here. TRBV21-1 counts as a pseudogene. The CDR3 length is 16 residues. The CDR3 nucleotides are TGTGCCAGCATCTGGTCGGGGGGGCCGTGCACAGATACGCAGTATTTT. Its translation is CASIWSGGPCTDTQYF.

The V gene is TRBV2, the J gene TRBJ2-1; TRBD2 aligns across 7 bases. Germline trimming cut 10 bases from V and 5 bases from J; bases unmatched to any gene: 11. The CDR3 covers 14 residues. Germline CDR1 and CDR2: SNHLY and FYNNEI. The CDR3 is CATLPGGSNNEQFF. CDR3 in DNA: TGTGCCACCCTTCCGGGCGGGAGTAACAATGAGCAGTTCTTC. The whole variable domain, filled in from reference TRBV2 and TRBJ2-1, reads EPEVTQTPSHQVTQMGQEVILRCVPISNHLYFYWYRQILGQKVEFLVSFYNNEISEKSEIFDDQFSVERPDGSNFTLKIRSTKLEDSAMYFCATLPGGSNNEQFFGPGTRLTVL.

This chain connects TRBV2 to TRBJ2-5; TRBD2 aligns across 10 bases. Per germline, CDR1 SNHLY and CDR2 FYNNEI. Trimming removed 5 bases from V and 5 bases from J; junction bases left unmatched: 8. CDR3 size: 15 residues. The CDR3 DNA follows: TGTGCCAGCAGTCTTTTAGCGGGAGGTTGGGAGACCCAGTACTTC. Translated: CASSLLAGGWETQYF.

The rearrangement links TRBV28 to TRBJ2-5, with D possibly matching TRBD1 (6 bases). The CDR3 has 14 residues. Germline CDR1 reads MDHEN; CDR2 reads SYDVKM. V was clipped by 6 bases and J by 1 base, with 12 bases between them. CDR3 sequence reads: CASSTNRVQETQYF. The CDR3 nucleotides are TGTGCCAGCAGCACCAACAGGGTCCAAGAGACCCAGTACTTC.

This sequence joins TRBV4-1 and TRBJ1-2; possible D gene TRBD1, 6 bases. The V gene's germline CDR1 is MGHRA and CDR2 YSYEKL. This CDR3 is built from 13 residues. V was pared by 4 bases and J by 2 bases, with 8 bases between. The CDR3 sequence: CASSRDKNYGYTF. CDR3 coding DNA: TGCGCCAGCAGCCGGGACAAGAACTATGGCTACACCTTC.

The gene calls are TRBV11-2 and TRBJ1-2; TRBD1 might be the D (6 bases). The CDR3 totals 17 residues. Trimming removed 5 bases from V and 0 bases from J, with 19 bases in between. From germline, CDR1 is SGHAT and CDR2 FQNNGV. CDR3 region: CASSRPRTAFSNYGYTF. The CDR3, as DNA: TGTGCCAGCAGCCGTCCTCGGACAGCCTTCTCTAACTATGGCTACACCTTC.

The CDR3 sequence is CASSFRGSEQFF. CDR3 in DNA: TGTGCCAGCAGCTTTAGGGGTAGTGAGCAGTTCTTC. V gene TRBV7-2 combines with J gene TRBJ2-1; a weak D match, TRBD1 (5 bases). Germline V gene data show CDR1 as SGHTA and CDR2 as FQGNSA. CDR3 length equals 12 residues. V gave up 3 bases and J gave up 9 bases, with 9 bases separating them.

This chain connects TRBV7-9 to TRBJ2-3, with D hard to call. The V gene's germline CDR1 is SEHNR and CDR2 FQNEAQ (reference sequence). Trimming left V 7 bases short and J 3 bases short, with 11 bases between. The CDR3 length is 13 residues. The CDR3 region is CASTNTGTDTQYF. In nucleotides, the CDR3 is TGTGCCAGCACAAACACCGGGACAGATACGCAGTATTTT.

The V and J genes are TRBV10-3 and TRBJ2-3; 10 bases align to TRBD2. There are 15 residues in the CDR3. The trim removed 3 bases at V and 4 bases at J, leaving 4 bases unmatched. The V gene's germline CDR1 is ENHRY and CDR2 SYGVKD. The CDR3 coding sequence is TGTGCCATCAGTGAAACTAGCGGGGAGTCAGATACGCAGTATTTT. Amino acid sequence: CAISETSGESDTQYF.

This clone was counted once. V usage is TRBV29-1 and J usage is TRBJ2-1; D uncertain. Per the germline V gene, CDR1 is SQVTM and CDR2 is ANQGSEA. V was shortened by 6 bases and J by 9 bases, with 12 bases between the two germline ends. The CDR3 length is 11 residues. CDR3 in amino acids: CSVLRTGEQFF. In DNA form, the CDR3 reads TGCAGCGTATTGCGCACGGGTGAGCAGTTCTTC.

This CDR3 reads CSVGRRDVLGEQYF. CDR3 sequence (DNA): TGCAGCGTTGGACGGCGGGATGTACTAGGGGAGCAGTACTTC. This chain joins TRBV29-1 and TRBJ2-7, with D perhaps matching TRBD2 (6 bases). Trimming removed 4 bases at V and 7 bases at J, with 20 bases between. The CDR3 totals 14 residues. Per germline, CDR1 SQVTM and CDR2 ANQGSEA.

This clone was seen a few times. The identical CDR3 is also encoded by other nucleotide sequences in the sample. CDR3 sequence: CASSIRETQYF. The CDR3 region has the DNA TGTGCCAGTAGTATTCGGGAGACCCAGTACTTC. This sequence joins TRBV19 and TRBJ2-5; no clear D gene. V lost 3 bases and J lost 5, with 4 bases in between. There are 11 residues in the CDR3. Germline CDR1 reads LNHDA; CDR2 reads SQIVND (reference sequence).